Presented here are 20 T cell receptor beta chains from one specimen sequenced in a study of early T cells in non-severe SARS-CoV-2 infection. TCRdb ran MiXCR on the 5' RACE reads and lists one entry per CDR3 protein. The sample has 70,000 to 75,000 distinct CDR3 sequences, roughly 13% seen once. The sequenced material came from whole blood. Every receptor here comes from an adult who was a healthcare worker with PCR-confirmed SARS-CoV-2 infection or an uninfected control (not recorded which).

Many counts were recorded for this clonotype. J is TRBJ1-6 and V is TRBV3-1, with TRBD1 as a possible D gene (5 bases). The germline gives CDR1 LGHDT, CDR2 YNNKEL (reference sequence). The V end was cut by 0 bases, the J end by 11 bases, with 5 bases between. There are 12 residues in the CDR3. The CDR3 reads CASSQEGAPLHF. DNA for the CDR3: TGTGCCAGCAGCCAAGAAGGGGCACCCCTCCACTTT.

The J gene is TRBJ2-7, the V gene TRBV7-9; D is ambiguous. CDR3 length: 14 amino acids. From germline, CDR1 is SEHNR and CDR2 FQNEAQ (reference sequence). Trimming removed 2 bases at V and 6 bases at J, with 14 bases between. CDR3 in amino acids: CASSLPLTATEQYF. CDR3 nucleotides: TGTGCCAGCAGCTTACCTTTGACCGCGACCGAGCAGTACTTC.

The genes are TRBV27 and TRBJ2-3; D call uncertain. The ends were cut back, 7 bases at V and 1 base at J, with 6 bases in the middle. This CDR3 has 12 residues. Germline V CDR1 and CDR2: MNHEY, SMNVEV (reference sequence). CDR3 amino acids: CASTSGTDTQYF. The CDR3 nucleotides are TGTGCCAGCACTAGTGGCACAGATACGCAGTATTTT.

The V call is TRBV19, the J call TRBJ1-5, with D unclear. V was trimmed by 3 bases and J by 4 bases, leaving 10 bases between them. Germline values: CDR1 LNHDA, CDR2 SQIVND (reference sequence). CDR3 length equals 14 residues. The CDR3 is CASSISGWNQPQHF. For the CDR3, the DNA is TGTGCCAGTAGTATTTCTGGGTGGAATCAGCCCCAGCATTTT.

The rearrangement uses TRBV29-1 and TRBJ2-5, with TRBD2 matching 13 bases. Germline V lookup: CDR1 SQVTM, CDR2 ANQGSEA. Trimming removed 7 bases from V and 2 bases from J; junction bases left unmatched: 4. The CDR3 is 14 amino acids. The CDR3 DNA is TGCAGCGGTGGGGGACTAGCGGGACAAGAGACCCAGTACTTC. Translation: CSGGGLAGQETQYF.

This clonotype was seen more than once but under ten times. The chain joins TRBV10-2 to TRBJ2-2; D remains unclear. The length of the CDR3 is 13 residues. Germline-derived CDR1 and CDR2 are WSHSY and SAAADI. Trimming took 4 bases from V and 5 from J, leaving 8 bases between them. DNA of the CDR3: TGCGCCAGCAGTGGGACCGGAACCGGGGAGCTGTTTTTT. It translates to CASSGTGTGELFF.

The rearrangement uses TRBV4-1 and TRBJ1-1, with 7 bases aligning to TRBD1. The germline CDR1 and CDR2 sequences are MGHRA and YSYEKL. The CDR3 contains 13 residues. V lost 3 bases, J lost 3 bases, and 1 base stayed unmatched. CDR3 region: CASSHTGDTEAFF. In DNA, the CDR3 is TGCGCCAGCAGCCACACAGGGGACACTGAAGCTTTCTTT.

The chain recombines TRBV15 with TRBJ2-5, with a possible D match to TRBD1 (6 bases). V dropped 0 bases and J dropped 6 bases, with 14 bases sitting between them. The germline V gene has CDR1 LNHNV and CDR2 YYDKDF (reference sequence). The CDR3 consists of 15 residues. CDR3: CATSRDPTGTQTQYF. For the CDR3, the DNA is TGTGCCACCAGCAGAGATCCCACAGGGACACAGACCCAGTACTTC.

This clonotype was seen ten or more times. CDR3 in amino acids: CASSDVMGAGQAFF. The CDR3 DNA reads TGTGCCAGCAGTGATGTTATGGGGGCCGGTCAAGCTTTCTTT. This rearrangement joins TRBV6-1 to TRBJ1-1, with D perhaps matching TRBD1 (6 bases). This CDR3 region has 14 residues. Germline V CDR1 and CDR2: MNHNS, SASEGT. The V and J ends lost 3 bases and 9 bases respectively, with 17 bases between them.

The chain links TRBV2 to TRBJ1-5; D not resolved. CDR1 is SNHLY, CDR2 FYNNEI, per germline. The CDR3 sequence is 14 residues long. Trimming took 2 bases from V and 3 from J, leaving 8 bases between them. CDR3 nucleotide sequence: TGTGCCAGCAGTGAACGCAGCCCCAATCAGCCCCAGCATTTT. It translates to CASSERSPNQPQHF.

Ten or more counts support this clonotype. This chain uses TRBV19 with TRBJ1-2, with D possibly TRBD1 on 5 matching bases. V was pared by 3 bases and J by 3 bases, with 11 bases between. The CDR3 runs to 14 residues. From germline, CDR1 is LNHDA and CDR2 SQIVND (reference sequence). CDR3 nucleotides: TGTGCCAGTAGTATCGCCAGGGATGACTATGGCTACACCTTC. Protein sequence: CASSIARDDYGYTF.

This clonotype was seen only a few times. The V and J genes are TRBV29-1 and TRBJ2-5; 7 bases match TRBD2. Germline V gene data show CDR1 as SQVTM and CDR2 as ANQGSEA. With V trimmed by 5 bases and J by 1 base, 1 base remained unmatched. The CDR3 is 12 residues long. CDR3 DNA: TGCAGCGTTAGGACTAGCCAAGAGACCCAGTACTTC. The encoded protein is CSVRTSQETQYF.

In its sample, this clonotype was seen a few times. The chain joins TRBV11-2 to TRBJ2-1; no firm D call. Trimming cost V 4 bases and J 2 bases, with 18 bases left between them. CDR1 is SGHAT, CDR2 FQNNGV, per germline. The CDR3 runs 17 residues. DNA of the CDR3: TGTGCCAGCAGCTCTACACGCGTTATCAACACCTACAATGAGCAGTTCTTC. It translates to CASSSTRVINTYNEQFF.

With regard to this clonotype: Given a much more abundant clone one base away, this may be a read error. The V gene is TRBV2, the J gene TRBJ1-6; D perhaps matches TRBD1 (5 bases). Germline V gene sequence: CDR1 SNHLY, CDR2 FYNNEI. The V and J ends lost 6 bases and 6 bases respectively, with 9 bases between them. The length of the CDR3 is 13 residues. The CDR3 here is CASRGRVNSPLHF. The CDR3 DNA reads TGTGCCAGCAGGGGACGGGTTAATTCACCCCTCCACTTT.

This clonotype was detected only a few times. The gene calls are TRBV6-1 and TRBJ1-3, with D maybe TRBD1 (5 bases). This CDR3 spans 15 amino acids. CDR1 and CDR2 from the germline V gene are MNHNS and SASEGT. The V end lost 0 bases, the J end lost 4 bases, and 10 bases lay between the germline ends. CDR3 region: CASSEAAEGGNTIYF. DNA for the CDR3: TGTGCCAGCAGTGAAGCTGCGGAGGGGGGAAACACCATATATTTT.

In regard to this clonotype: Its ends do not fully match the called genes, so a read error is possible. The rearrangement joins TRBV28 to TRBJ2-3; TRBD2 matches 8 bases. Germline V gene lookup returns CDR1 MDHEN and CDR2 SYDVKM. The CDR3 contains 12 residues. CDR3 loop: CATGGDTDTQNF. The DNA for the CDR3 is TGTGCCACCGGGGGGGACACAGATACGCAGAATTTT. Using reference TRBV28 and TRBJ2-3 for the parts outside the CDR3, the full variable domain is DVKVTQSSRYLVKRTGEKVFLECVQDMDHENMFWYRQDPGLGLRLIYFSYDVKMKEKGDIPEGYSVSREKKERFSLILESASTNQTSMYLCATGGDTDTQNFGPGTRLTVL.

A few counts support this clonotype. V is TRBV3-1 and J is TRBJ1-2; possible D gene TRBD1, 5 bases. Germline V gene lookup returns CDR1 LGHDT and CDR2 YNNKEL (reference sequence). The CDR3 has 13 amino acids. Trimming took off 4 bases at V and 0 bases at J, with 6 bases between the two ends. Here the CDR3 DNA reads TGTGCCAGCAGCCCGACAGCTAACTATGGCTACACCTTC. The encoded protein is CASSPTANYGYTF.

The V and J genes are TRBV6-1 and TRBJ1-5; D is unclear. This CDR3 region has 13 residues. The germline gives CDR1 MNHNS, CDR2 SASEGT. Deletions cut 7 bases from V and 4 bases from J, with 11 bases between. This CDR3 is CASTREGNQPQHF. The CDR3 nucleotides are TGTGCCAGCACGAGGGAGGGAAATCAGCCCCAGCATTTT.

This clonotype appeared a few times. CDR3 amino acids: CSVEFSQETQYF. CDR3 nucleotide sequence: TGCAGCGTTGAGTTTTCCCAAGAGACCCAGTACTTC. The chain combines TRBV29-1 with TRBJ2-5; D is unclear. The CDR3 contains 12 residues. Germline V gives CDR1 SQVTM, CDR2 ANQGSEA. The germline V and J ends were trimmed by 3 bases and 1 base, with 6 bases remaining between them.

This clonotype was found a few times. The chain links TRBV29-1 to TRBJ1-1; 7 positions match TRBD1. Trimming removed 6 bases from V and 4 bases from J; junction bases left unmatched: 8. Germline values: CDR1 SQVTM, CDR2 ANQGSEA. This CDR3 spans 13 amino acids. Written as DNA, the CDR3 is TGCAGCGTGTCTCGGGACAGAGTCACTGAAGCTTTCTTT. The encoded protein is CSVSRDRVTEAFF. Filled out from reference TRBV29-1 and TRBJ1-1, the complete variable domain reads SAVISQKPSRDICQRGTSLTIQCQVDSQVTMMFWYRQQPGQSLTLIATANQGSEATYESGFVIDKFPISRPNLTFSTLTVSNMSPEDSSIYLCSVSRDRVTEAFFGQGTRLTVV.